A single sample gave rise to the 21 T cell receptor beta chains below, sequenced in a study of T cell clones after liver transplantation. The repertoire was sequenced with immunoSEQ multiplex PCR; TCRdb's copy has only in-frame clones and lacks some. This table holds tens of thousands of clones, 90% found once. This specimen was CD4+ T cells from blood, taken before liver transplant. Receptors originate from a human donor who received a liver transplant.

The chain uses TRBV10-3 and TRBJ1-4; D is perhaps TRBD1 (5 bases). Germline V gives CDR1 ENHRY, CDR2 SYGVKD. V was clipped by 3 bases and J by 3 bases, with 5 bases between them. The CDR3 length is 13 residues. CDR3 region: CAISDRANEKLFF. In nucleotides, the CDR3 is TGTGCCATCAGTGACAGGGCTAATGAAAAACTGTTTTTT.

This chain joins TRBV21-1 and TRBJ2-1; the table's D call, TRBD2, has no DNA check behind it. TRBV21-1 is a pseudogene segment. The CDR3 loop spans 19 amino acids. CDR3 DNA sequence: TGTGCCAGCAGCCCTCCACCCAACCTACTAGCGGGAGTAGACAATGAGCAGTTCTTC. As protein: CASSPPPNLLAGVDNEQFF.

The chain links TRBV7-2 to TRBJ1-5; D gene ambiguous. The CDR3 runs 14 residues. The germline V gene encodes CDR1 SGHTA and CDR2 FQGNSA. V lost 5 bases to trimming and J lost 2 bases, with 10 bases between them. CDR3 sequence: CASSLHSGNQPQHF. DNA for the CDR3: TGTGCCAGCAGCCTTCACAGCGGCAATCAGCCCCAGCATTTT.

This clone was detected only once. The chain combines TRBV28 with TRBJ1-4, with TRBD1 matching 7 bases. CDR1 and CDR2 from the germline V gene are MDHEN and SYDVKM. V lost 4 bases, J lost 8 bases, and 10 bases stayed unmatched. The CDR3 totals 15 residues. CDR3 residues: CASSSTGTADEKLFF. DNA of the CDR3: TGTGCCAGCAGTTCAACCGGGACAGCAGACGAAAAACTGTTTTTT.

V usage is TRBV5-1 and J usage is TRBJ2-5; tentative D call: TRBD1 (6 bases). Deletions cut 2 bases from V and 5 bases from J, with 10 bases between. This CDR3 is 13 amino acids long. Germline CDR1 reads SGHRS; CDR2 reads YFSETQ. The CDR3 coding sequence is TGCGCCAGCAGCTTACAGGGATCCGAGACCCAGTACTTC. This encodes CASSLQGSETQYF.

This chain links TRBV4-2 with TRBJ2-2; D remains unclear. CDR1 is LGHNA, CDR2 YNFKEQ, per germline. Trimming shortened V by 0 bases and J by 5 bases, and 13 bases separated the two germline ends. The CDR3 extends over 16 amino acids. CDR3 sequence: CASSQDRTTRTGELFF. The CDR3 DNA follows: TGTGCCAGCAGCCAAGATAGGACCACGAGAACCGGGGAGCTGTTTTTT.

This clone appeared a single time. The genes are TRBV2 and TRBJ1-2; 7 bases align to TRBD1. With 8 bases clipped from V and 4 bases from J, the junction kept 4 bases outside the gene matches. Looked up from germline, CDR1 is SNHLY and CDR2 is FYNNEI. This CDR3 contains 12 residues. This chain's CDR3 is CASGRDSYGYTF. Written as DNA, the CDR3 is TGTGCCAGCGGGCGGGACAGCTATGGCTACACCTTC.

The V and J genes are TRBV5-8 and TRBJ2-7, with D uncertain. V gave up 1 base and J gave up 2 bases, with 10 bases separating them. This CDR3 has 14 amino acids. Germline CDR1 is SGHTS and CDR2 is YDEGEE. This chain's CDR3 is CASSLRSFPYEQYF. The CDR3 region has the DNA TGTGCCAGCAGCTTGAGGTCTTTCCCCTACGAGCAGTACTTC.

Details on this clone: The conserved phenylalanine or tryptophan is not found at the CDR3 terminus, so this likely reflects a read error. The V gene is TRBV7-8, the J gene TRBJ2-7, with a tentative D call TRBD2 (6 bases). Germline assignment: CDR1 SGHVS and CDR2 FQNEAQ. The CDR3 runs 14 residues. V was shortened by 5 bases and J by 4 bases, with 15 bases between the two germline ends. This CDR3 is CASSRGGSQYEQYL. CDR3 DNA: TGTGCCAGCAGCCGAGGAGGGTCACAATACGAGCAGTACCTC.

V usage is TRBV11-2 and J usage is TRBJ1-4; D uncertain. Looked up from germline, CDR1 is SGHAT and CDR2 is FQNNGV. Trimming stripped 5 bases from V and 8 bases from J, with 12 bases between. This CDR3 has 13 amino acids. The CDR3 coding sequence is TGTGCCAGCAGCCGTACCGGAGGGGAAAAACTGTTTTTT. This encodes CASSRTGGEKLFF.

V gene TRBV6-1 combines with J gene TRBJ1-3, with D unclear. Looked up from germline, CDR1 is MNHNS and CDR2 is SASEGT. V was cut by 6 bases and J by 0 bases, with 9 bases left in between. The CDR3 consists of 14 residues. The DNA of the CDR3 is TGTGCCAGCAGCGCGGACTTCTCTGGAAACACCATATATTTT. Translated: CASSADFSGNTIYF.

The chain links TRBV15 to TRBJ1-2; D is ambiguous. The CDR3 spans 15 residues. V lost 0 bases and J lost 3, with 11 bases in between. Germline loops: CDR1 LNHNV, CDR2 YYDKDF (reference sequence). As DNA, the CDR3 is TGTGCCACCAGCAGAGATGGCCGGGAGTACTATGGCTACACCTTC. Translation: CATSRDGREYYGYTF.

The rearrangement joins TRBV27 to TRBJ2-7; unclear D gene. This CDR3 region has 13 residues. Per the germline V gene, CDR1 is MNHEY and CDR2 is SMNVEV (reference sequence). V gave up 3 bases and J gave up 0 bases, with 6 bases separating them. The CDR3 nucleotides are TGTGCCAGCAGTTTCTACCTCTCCTACGAGCAGTACTTC. This translates into CASSFYLSYEQYF.

The V call is TRBV11-2, the J call TRBJ1-5; a possible D gene is TRBD1 (6 bases). This CDR3 has 15 amino acids. Trimming shortened V by 4 bases and J by 6 bases, and 16 bases separated the two germline ends. Germline V CDR1 and CDR2: SGHAT, FQNNGV. The CDR3 here is CASSSQGLPGQPQHF. CDR3 bases: TGTGCCAGCAGCTCACAGGGTTTGCCCGGTCAGCCCCAGCATTTT.

V gene TRBV18 combines with J gene TRBJ1-5, with D hard to call. The CDR3 covers 14 residues. Germline V lookup: CDR1 KGHSH, CDR2 LQKENI. V lost 6 bases to trimming and J lost 2 bases, with 11 bases between them. This chain's CDR3 is CASSLSGGNQPQHF. The CDR3 DNA is TGTGCCAGCTCCCTCAGCGGTGGCAATCAGCCCCAGCATTTT.

The rearrangement uses TRBV7-2 and TRBJ1-1; no clear D. Trimming removed 1 base from V and 5 bases from J, with 8 bases in between. Per the germline V gene, CDR1 is SGHTA and CDR2 is FQGNSA. The CDR3 is 13 residues long. CDR3 sequence (DNA): TGTGCCAGCAGCTTAGTAGTAGAGACTGAAGCTTTCTTT. This translates into CASSLVVETEAFF. Complete variable domain (other parts from reference TRBV7-2 and TRBJ1-1): GAGVSQSPSNKVTEKGKDVELRCDPISGHTALYWYRQSLGQGLEFLIYFQGNSAPDKSGLPSDRFSAERTGGSVSTLTIQRTQQEDSAVYLCASSLVVETEAFFGQGTRLTVV.

The chain employs TRBV7-3 and TRBJ2-3; no firm D call. CDR3 length equals 13 residues. Per germline, CDR1 SGHTA and CDR2 FQGTGA. V lost 4 bases, J lost 4 bases, and 9 bases lay in between. CDR3 sequence (DNA): TGTGCCAGCAGCTCCGTAGGCGCAGATACGCAGTATTTT. This codes for CASSSVGADTQYF.

This chain joins TRBV18 and TRBJ2-1; 12 bases map to TRBD2. This CDR3 contains 15 residues. The V gene's germline CDR1 is KGHSH and CDR2 LQKENI. V dropped 5 bases and J dropped 7; count of bases not matched to a gene: 6. The CDR3 nucleotides are TGTGCCAGCTCATTTCTAGCGGGAGGGGTAAATGAGCAGTTCTTC. Its protein product is CASSFLAGGVNEQFF.

The chain links TRBV27 to TRBJ1-1; 10 bases map to TRBD1. The CDR3 has 21 amino acids. Germline assignment: CDR1 MNHEY and CDR2 SMNVEV (reference sequence). Trimming removed 5 bases from V and 1 base from J; junction bases left unmatched: 22. CDR3 nucleotides: TGTGCCAGCAGTGTCGGGTTCTCGAGCTTTCCGACAGGGGGCGCGAACACTGAAGCTTTCTTT. This translates into CASSVGFSSFPTGGANTEAFF.

This chain joins TRBV5-1 and TRBJ2-1; TRBD2 agrees at 13 bases. V dropped 3 bases and J dropped 7; count of bases not matched to a gene: 13. The CDR3 sequence is 18 residues long. CDR1 and CDR2 from the germline V gene are SGHRS and YFSETQ. CDR3 residues: CASSSGTSGTNQGNEQFF. The CDR3 coding sequence is TGCGCCAGCAGCTCCGGGACTAGCGGGACCAACCAGGGGAATGAGCAGTTCTTC.

The chain uses TRBV11-2 and TRBJ2-2; D may be TRBD2 (5 bases). V gave up 4 bases and J gave up 5 bases, with 26 bases separating them. The CDR3 covers 19 residues. Germline CDR1 is SGHAT and CDR2 is FQNNGV. This CDR3 reads CASSSLASTLVGRTGELFF. The CDR3 nucleotides read TGTGCCAGCAGCTCCCTAGCTTCGACACTCGTAGGACGGACCGGGGAGCTGTTTTTT.